The source of this T cell receptor (beta chain) is a study of T cells in localized non-small cell lung cancer (dated by TCRdb to 2019 to 2021). With respect to the entire study: T cell repertoires of 200 to 250 early-stage NSCLC patients were analyzed, with tumors being compared against uninvolved tumor-adjacent lungs. A mean age of roughly 66 years was recorded for the NSCLC patients, of whom under 150 were male and about a hundred were female. The cohort consisted of a few hundred treatment-naive NSCLC patients whose localized lung tumors had been resected. What the study reported, not specific to this receptor: Higher T cell density in blood was associated with longer overall survival, whereas higher clonality in adjacent lung was associated with shorter survival. A median of around 57 of the top 100 tumor clones were detected in paired uninvolved adjacent lung, and around 27 of these tumor clones were also found among the top 100 clones of the paired uninvolved adjacent lung. Because the study design was exploratory, TCR variables were selected using unadjusted p-values without false-discovery rate correction. Multi-region tumor sequencing was not performed, so intratumor heterogeneity could not be excluded. Uninvolved tumor-adjacent lung showed the highest T cell clonality, higher than tumor, which suggests more focused antigenic responses in the uninvolved tumor-adjacent lung.

This clone was seen just once. The antigen it binds to is not known. No base qualities exist here, and no much larger clone lies one base off it. TCR beta CDR3 regions were sequenced from DNA using the immunoSEQ Assay. In the authors' own workflow: T cell density was computed as TCR beta template counts normalized to usable DNA estimated by amplifying housekeeping genes. Richness was estimated with the preseqR package, extrapolating to 400,000 templates for PBMC samples and 120,000 templates for tissue samples. Clonality was defined as one minus Pielou's evenness. Differential abundance testing on productive amino-acid clonotypes, with a minimum total count of 5 and an alpha of 0.1, was used to identify tissue-enriched TCRs. The Jaccard Index and the Morisita Overlap Index were used to measure repertoire overlap between compartments. GLIPH grouped TCR beta CDR3s together with public tetramer-defined viral CDR3s, and a viral motif had to include at least three viral sequences and also show V-gene enrichment. Held by TCRdb, this immuneACCESS table contains in-frame sequences only and omits some clones. Under half of the omission traces to an unresolved V gene where checked; the cause of the rest is unknown. Clone size and V and J calls were adopted from that table, with D and trimming inferred from the DNA. In all, the sample holds tens of thousands of clones, and approximately 80% of those were seen once. The top ten constitute under 8% of the sample.

At diagnosis, peripheral blood, uninvolved tumor-adjacent lung and tumor were collected and were preserved as a mix of fresh-frozen and FFPE material. For TCR repertoire profiling, blood samples were analyzed in the form of peripheral blood mononuclear cells. CDR1 and CDR2 are drawn from the germline V gene: SGHTA, FQGNSA. The CDR3 measures 14 amino acids from cysteine to phenylalanine. Solely the CDR3 DNA is kept, with 42 bases framed from the first base. From V the trimming removes 5 bases and from J it removes 5 bases, while the gene matches leave 8 bases of the junction unaccounted for. The chain links TRBV7-2 with TRBJ1-1; 7 junctional bases match TRBD1. This sample comprised peripheral blood mononuclear cells, obtained before any cancer treatment. The clonotype originates from a male donor older than 55 with stage II lung adenocarcinoma. In nucleotides, the sequence is TGTGCCAGCAGCCCAATCCCCAGGGGGACTGAAGCTTTCTTT. This is translated as CASSPIPRGTEAFF.